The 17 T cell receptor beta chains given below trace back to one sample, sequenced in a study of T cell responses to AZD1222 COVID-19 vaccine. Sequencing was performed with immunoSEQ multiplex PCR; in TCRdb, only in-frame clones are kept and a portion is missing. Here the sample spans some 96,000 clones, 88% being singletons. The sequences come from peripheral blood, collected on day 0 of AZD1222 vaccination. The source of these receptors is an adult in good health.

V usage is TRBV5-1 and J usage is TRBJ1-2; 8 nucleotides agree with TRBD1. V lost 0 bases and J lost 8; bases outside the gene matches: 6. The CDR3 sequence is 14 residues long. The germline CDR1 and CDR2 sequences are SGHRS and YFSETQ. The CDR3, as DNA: TGCGCCAGCAGCTTGGGGCAGGGGGCTTTGGGCTACACCTTC. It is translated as CASSLGQGALGYTF.

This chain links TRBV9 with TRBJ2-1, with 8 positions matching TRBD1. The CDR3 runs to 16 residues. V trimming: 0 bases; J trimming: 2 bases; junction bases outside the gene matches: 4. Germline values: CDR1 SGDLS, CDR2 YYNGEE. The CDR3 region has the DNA TGTGCCAGCAGCGTAGGGGGGACAGGAGCCTACAATGAGCAGTTCTTC. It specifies CASSVGGTGAYNEQFF.

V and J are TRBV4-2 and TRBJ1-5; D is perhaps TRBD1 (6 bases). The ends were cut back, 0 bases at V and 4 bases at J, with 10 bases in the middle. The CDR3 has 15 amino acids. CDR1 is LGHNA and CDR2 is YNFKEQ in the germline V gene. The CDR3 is CASSQDPQGNQPQHF. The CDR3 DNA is TGTGCCAGCAGCCAAGATCCGCAGGGGAATCAGCCCCAGCATTTT.

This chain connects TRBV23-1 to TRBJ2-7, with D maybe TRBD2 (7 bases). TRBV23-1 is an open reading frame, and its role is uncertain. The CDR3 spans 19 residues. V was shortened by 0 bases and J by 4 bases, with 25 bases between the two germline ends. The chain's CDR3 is CASSQSRPGGQGMKYEQYF. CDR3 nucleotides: TGCGCCAGCAGTCAATCGAGGCCGGGGGGCCAGGGGATGAAATACGAGCAGTACTTC.

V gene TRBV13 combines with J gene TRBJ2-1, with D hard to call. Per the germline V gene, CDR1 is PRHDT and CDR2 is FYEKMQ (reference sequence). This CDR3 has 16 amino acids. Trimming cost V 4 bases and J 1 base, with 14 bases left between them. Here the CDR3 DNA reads TGTGCCAGCAGCTCATCCGGACCCAAGTCCTACAATGAGCAGTTCTTC. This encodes CASSSSGPKSYNEQFF.

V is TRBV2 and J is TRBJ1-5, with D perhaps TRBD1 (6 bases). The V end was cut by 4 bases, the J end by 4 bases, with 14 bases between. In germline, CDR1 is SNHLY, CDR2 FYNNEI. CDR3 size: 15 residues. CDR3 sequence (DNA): TGTGCCAGCAGTGTATTTCAGGGGCAAAATCAGCCCCAGCATTTT. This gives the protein CASSVFQGQNQPQHF.

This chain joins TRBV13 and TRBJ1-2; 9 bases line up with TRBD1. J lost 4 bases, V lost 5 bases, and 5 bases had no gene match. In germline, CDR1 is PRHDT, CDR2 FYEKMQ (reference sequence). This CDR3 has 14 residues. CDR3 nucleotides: TGTGCCAGCAGCGTACAGGGGGCGAGCTATGGCTACACCTTC. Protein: CASSVQGASYGYTF.

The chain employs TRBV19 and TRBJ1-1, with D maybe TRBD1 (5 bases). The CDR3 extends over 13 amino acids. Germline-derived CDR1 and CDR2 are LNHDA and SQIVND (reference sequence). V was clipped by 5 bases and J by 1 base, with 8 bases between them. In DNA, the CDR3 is TGTGCCAGTAGTTCGACAGAGAACACTGAAGCTTTCTTT. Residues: CASSSTENTEAFF.

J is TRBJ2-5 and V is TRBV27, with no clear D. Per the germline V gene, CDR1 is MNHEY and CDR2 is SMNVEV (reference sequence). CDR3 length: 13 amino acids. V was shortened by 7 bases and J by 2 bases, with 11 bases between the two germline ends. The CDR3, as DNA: TGTGCCAGCAAGTCTGGGGTTCAAGAGACCCAGTACTTC. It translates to CASKSGVQETQYF.

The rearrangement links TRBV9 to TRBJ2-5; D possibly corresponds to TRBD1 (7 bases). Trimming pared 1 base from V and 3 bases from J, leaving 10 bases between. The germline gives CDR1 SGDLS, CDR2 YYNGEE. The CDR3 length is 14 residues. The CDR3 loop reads CASSVSGGKETQYF. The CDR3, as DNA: TGTGCCAGCAGCGTATCAGGGGGGAAAGAGACCCAGTACTTC.

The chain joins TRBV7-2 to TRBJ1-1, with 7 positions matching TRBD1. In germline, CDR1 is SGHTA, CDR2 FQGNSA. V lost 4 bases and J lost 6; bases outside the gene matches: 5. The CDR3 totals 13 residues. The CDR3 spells CASSSTGKAEAFF. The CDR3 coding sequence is TGTGCCAGCAGCTCGACAGGGAAGGCTGAAGCTTTCTTT.

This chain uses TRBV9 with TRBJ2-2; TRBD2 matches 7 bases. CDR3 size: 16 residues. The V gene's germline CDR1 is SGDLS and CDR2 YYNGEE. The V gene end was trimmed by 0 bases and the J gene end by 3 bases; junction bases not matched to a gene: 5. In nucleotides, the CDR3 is TGTGCCAGCAGCGTAGTAAGCGGGACCTACACCGGGGAGCTGTTTTTT. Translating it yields CASSVVSGTYTGELFF.

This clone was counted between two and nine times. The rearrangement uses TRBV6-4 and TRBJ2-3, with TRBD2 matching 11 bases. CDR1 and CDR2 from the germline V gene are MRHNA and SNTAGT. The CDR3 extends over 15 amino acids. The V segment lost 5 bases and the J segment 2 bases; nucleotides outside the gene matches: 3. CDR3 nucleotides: TGTGCCAGCAGTCTAGCGGGAGGCCACACAGATACGCAGTATTTT. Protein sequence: CASSLAGGHTDTQYF.

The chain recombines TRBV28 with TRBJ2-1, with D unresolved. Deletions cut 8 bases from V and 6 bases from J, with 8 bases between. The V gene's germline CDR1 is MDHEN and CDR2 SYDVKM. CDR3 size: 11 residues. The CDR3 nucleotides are TGTGCCAGCCTTAGTGGCAATGAGCAGTTCTTC. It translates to CASLSGNEQFF.

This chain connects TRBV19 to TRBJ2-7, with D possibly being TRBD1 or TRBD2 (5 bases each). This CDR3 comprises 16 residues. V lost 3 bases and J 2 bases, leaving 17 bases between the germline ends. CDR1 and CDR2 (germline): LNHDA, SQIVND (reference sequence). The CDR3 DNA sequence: TGTGCCAGTAGTATGATTGAGAGGGGACCTCCCTACGAGCAGTACTTC. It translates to CASSMIERGPPYEQYF.

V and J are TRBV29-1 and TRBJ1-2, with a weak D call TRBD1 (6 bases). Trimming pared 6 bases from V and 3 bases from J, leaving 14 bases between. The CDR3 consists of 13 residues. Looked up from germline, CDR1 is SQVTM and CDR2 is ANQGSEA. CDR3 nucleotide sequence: TGCAGCGTCGTCGACAGGCGGGACTATGGCTACACCTTC. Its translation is CSVVDRRDYGYTF.

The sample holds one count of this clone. CDR3 sequence (DNA): TGTGCCAGCAGTTTTGGGACAGGGCATTCACCCCTCCACTTT. As protein: CASSFGTGHSPLHF. V usage is TRBV6-5 and J usage is TRBJ1-6; 9 positions match TRBD1. The CDR3 loop spans 14 amino acids. Germline loops: CDR1 MNHEY, CDR2 SVGAGI. V lost 4 bases, J lost 8 bases, and 3 bases stayed unmatched.